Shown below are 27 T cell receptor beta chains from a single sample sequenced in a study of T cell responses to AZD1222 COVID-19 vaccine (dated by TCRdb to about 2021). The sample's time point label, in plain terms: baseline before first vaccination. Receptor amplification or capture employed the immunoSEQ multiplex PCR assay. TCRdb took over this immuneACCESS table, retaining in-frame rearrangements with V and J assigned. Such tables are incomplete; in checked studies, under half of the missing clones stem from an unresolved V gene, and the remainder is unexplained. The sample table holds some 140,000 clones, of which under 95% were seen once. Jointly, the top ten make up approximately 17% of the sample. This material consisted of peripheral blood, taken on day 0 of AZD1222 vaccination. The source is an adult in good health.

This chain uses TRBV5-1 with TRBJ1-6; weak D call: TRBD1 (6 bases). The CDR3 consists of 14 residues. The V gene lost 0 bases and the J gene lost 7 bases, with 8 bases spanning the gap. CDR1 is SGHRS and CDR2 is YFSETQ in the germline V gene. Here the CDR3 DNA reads TGCGCCAGCAGCTTGGCAGGGGTCAATTCACCCCTCCACTTT. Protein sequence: CASSLAGVNSPLHF.

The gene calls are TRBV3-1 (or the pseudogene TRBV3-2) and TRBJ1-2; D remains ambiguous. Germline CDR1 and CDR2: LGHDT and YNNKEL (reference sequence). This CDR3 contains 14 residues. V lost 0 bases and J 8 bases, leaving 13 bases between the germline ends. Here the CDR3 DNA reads TGTGCCAGCAGCCAAGATCTCATGGGTAGGGGCTACACCTTC. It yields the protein CASSQDLMGRGYTF.

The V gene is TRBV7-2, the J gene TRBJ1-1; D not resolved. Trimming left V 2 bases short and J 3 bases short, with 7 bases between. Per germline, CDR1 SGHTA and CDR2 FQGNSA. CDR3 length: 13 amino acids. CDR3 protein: CASSLWRYTEAFF. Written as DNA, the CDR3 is TGTGCCAGCAGCTTATGGAGATACACTGAAGCTTTCTTT.

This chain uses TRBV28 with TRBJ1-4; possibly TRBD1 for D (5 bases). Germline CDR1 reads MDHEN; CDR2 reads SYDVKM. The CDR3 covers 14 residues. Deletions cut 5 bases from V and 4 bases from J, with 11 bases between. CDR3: CASSPGGINEKLFF. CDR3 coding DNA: TGTGCCAGCAGTCCCGGGGGAATTAATGAAAAACTGTTTTTT.

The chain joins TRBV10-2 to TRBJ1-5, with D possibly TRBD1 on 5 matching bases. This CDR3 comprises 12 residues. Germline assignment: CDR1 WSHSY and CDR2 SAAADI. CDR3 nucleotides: TGCGCGAGCCGGGACGGGGATCAGCCCCAGCATTTT. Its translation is CASRDGDQPQHF.

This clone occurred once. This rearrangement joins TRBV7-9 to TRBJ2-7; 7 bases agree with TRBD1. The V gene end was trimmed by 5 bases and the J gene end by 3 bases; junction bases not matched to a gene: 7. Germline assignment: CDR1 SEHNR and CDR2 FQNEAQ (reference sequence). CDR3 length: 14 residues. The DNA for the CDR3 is TGTGCCAGCAGCCCTAGTGGGACAGACTACGAGCAGTACTTC. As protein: CASSPSGTDYEQYF.

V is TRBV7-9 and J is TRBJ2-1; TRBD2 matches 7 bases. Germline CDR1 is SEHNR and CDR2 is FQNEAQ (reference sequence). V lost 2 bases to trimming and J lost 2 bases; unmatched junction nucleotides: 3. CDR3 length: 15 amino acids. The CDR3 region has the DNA TGTGCCAGCAGCTTAATGGCGGGAGCCTACAATGAGCAGTTCTTC. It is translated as CASSLMAGAYNEQFF.

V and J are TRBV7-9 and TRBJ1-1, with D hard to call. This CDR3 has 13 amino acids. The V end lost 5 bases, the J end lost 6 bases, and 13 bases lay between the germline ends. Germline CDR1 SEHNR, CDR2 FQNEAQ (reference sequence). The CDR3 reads CASSVIGVAEAFF. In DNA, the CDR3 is TGTGCCAGCAGCGTCATTGGCGTGGCTGAAGCTTTCTTT.

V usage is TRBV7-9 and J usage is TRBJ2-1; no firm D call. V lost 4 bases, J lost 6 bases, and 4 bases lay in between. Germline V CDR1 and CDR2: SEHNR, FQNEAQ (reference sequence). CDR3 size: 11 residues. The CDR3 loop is CASSSFNEQFF. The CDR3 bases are TGTGCCAGCAGCTCTTTCAATGAGCAGTTCTTC.

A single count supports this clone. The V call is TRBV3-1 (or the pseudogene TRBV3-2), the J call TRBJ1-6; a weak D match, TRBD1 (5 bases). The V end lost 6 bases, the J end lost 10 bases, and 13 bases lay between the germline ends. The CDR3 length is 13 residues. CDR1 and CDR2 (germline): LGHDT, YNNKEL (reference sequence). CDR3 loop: CASRQVGGSPLHF. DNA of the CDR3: TGTGCCAGCAGACAGGTGGGTGGGTCACCCCTCCACTTT.

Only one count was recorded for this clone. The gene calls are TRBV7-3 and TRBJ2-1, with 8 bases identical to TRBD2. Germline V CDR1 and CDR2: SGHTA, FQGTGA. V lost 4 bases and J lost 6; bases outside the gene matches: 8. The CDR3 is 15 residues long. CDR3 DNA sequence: TGTGCCAGCAGCTCCGGACTAGCCTCAGGCAATGAGCAGTTCTTC. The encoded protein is CASSSGLASGNEQFF.

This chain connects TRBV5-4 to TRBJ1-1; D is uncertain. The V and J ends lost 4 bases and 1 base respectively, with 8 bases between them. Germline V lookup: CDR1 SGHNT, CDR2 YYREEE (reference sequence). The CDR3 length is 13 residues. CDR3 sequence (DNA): TGTGCCAGCAGCATGGGAGGGAACACTGAAGCTTTCTTT. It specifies CASSMGGNTEAFF.

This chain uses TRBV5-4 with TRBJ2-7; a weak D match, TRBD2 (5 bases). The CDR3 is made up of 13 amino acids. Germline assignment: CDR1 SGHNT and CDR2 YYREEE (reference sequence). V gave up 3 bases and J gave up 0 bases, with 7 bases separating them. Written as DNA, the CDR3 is TGTGCCAGCAGCTCGGGGTACTCCTACGAGCAGTACTTC. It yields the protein CASSSGYSYEQYF. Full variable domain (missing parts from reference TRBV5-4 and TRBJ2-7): ETGVTQSPTHLIKTRGQQVTLRCSSQSGHNTVSWYQQALGQGPQFIFQYYREEENGRGNFPPRFSGLQFPNYSSELNVNALELDDSALYLCASSSGYSYEQYFGPGTRLTVT.

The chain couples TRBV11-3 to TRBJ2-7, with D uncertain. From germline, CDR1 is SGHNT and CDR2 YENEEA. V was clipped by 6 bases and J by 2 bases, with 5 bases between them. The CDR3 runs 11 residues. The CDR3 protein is CASSHTYEQYF. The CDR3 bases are TGTGCCAGCAGTCACACCTACGAGCAGTACTTC.

CDR3 DNA sequence: TGTGCCTGGAGTACTATGGGGGGAATTAATCAGCCCCAGCATTTT. This encodes CAWSTMGGINQPQHF. The V call is TRBV30, the J call TRBJ1-5; maybe TRBD1 (5 bases). V gave up 2 bases and J gave up 4 bases, with 15 bases separating them. The V gene's germline CDR1 is GTSNPN and CDR2 SVGIG (reference sequence). The CDR3 length is 15 residues.

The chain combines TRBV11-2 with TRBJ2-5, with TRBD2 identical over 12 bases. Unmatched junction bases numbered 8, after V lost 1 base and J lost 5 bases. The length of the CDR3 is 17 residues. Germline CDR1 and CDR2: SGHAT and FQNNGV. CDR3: CASSLVASGRGGETQYF. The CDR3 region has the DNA TGTGCCAGCAGCTTAGTCGCTAGCGGGAGGGGGGGTGAGACCCAGTACTTC.

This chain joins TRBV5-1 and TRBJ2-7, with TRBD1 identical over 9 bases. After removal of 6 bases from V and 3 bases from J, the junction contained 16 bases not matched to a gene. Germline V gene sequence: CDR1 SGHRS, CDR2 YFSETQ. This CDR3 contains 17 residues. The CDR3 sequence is CASTPQPAGTGSYEQYF. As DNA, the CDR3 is TGCGCCAGCACCCCCCAACCCGCCGGGACAGGGAGCTACGAGCAGTACTTC.

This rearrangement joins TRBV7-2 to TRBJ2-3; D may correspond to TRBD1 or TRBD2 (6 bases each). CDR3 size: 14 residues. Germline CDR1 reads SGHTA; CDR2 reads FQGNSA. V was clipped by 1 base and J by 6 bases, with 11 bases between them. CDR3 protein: CASSLVSGADTQYF. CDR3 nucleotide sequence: TGTGCCAGCAGCTTAGTTTCGGGGGCGGATACGCAGTATTTT.

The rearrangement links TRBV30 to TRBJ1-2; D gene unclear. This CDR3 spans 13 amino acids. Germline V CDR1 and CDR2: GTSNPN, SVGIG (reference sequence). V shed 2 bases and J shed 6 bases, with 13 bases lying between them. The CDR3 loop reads CAWSPGRLDGYTF. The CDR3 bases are TGTGCCTGGAGTCCGGGCAGGCTTGATGGCTACACCTTC.

CDR3 loop: CASSVSGNEQFF. The CDR3 DNA sequence: TGTGCCAGCAGCGTATCTGGCAATGAGCAGTTCTTC. The chain employs TRBV9 and TRBJ2-1; D gene unclear. V was clipped by 1 base and J by 6 bases, with 5 bases between them. Germline V CDR1 and CDR2: SGDLS, YYNGEE. The CDR3 covers 12 residues. Supplemented by reference TRBV9 and TRBJ2-1, the full variable domain reads DSGVTQTPKHLITATGQRVTLRCSPRSGDLSVYWYQQSLDQGLQFLIQYYNGEERAKGNILERFSAQQFPDLHSELNLSSLELGDSALYFCASSVSGNEQFFGPGTRLTVL.

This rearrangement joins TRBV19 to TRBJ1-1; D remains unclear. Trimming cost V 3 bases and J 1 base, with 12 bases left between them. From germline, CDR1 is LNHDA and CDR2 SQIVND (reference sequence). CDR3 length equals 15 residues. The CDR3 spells CASSITDPTNTEAFF. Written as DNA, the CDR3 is TGTGCCAGTAGTATCACCGACCCGACGAACACTGAAGCTTTCTTT.

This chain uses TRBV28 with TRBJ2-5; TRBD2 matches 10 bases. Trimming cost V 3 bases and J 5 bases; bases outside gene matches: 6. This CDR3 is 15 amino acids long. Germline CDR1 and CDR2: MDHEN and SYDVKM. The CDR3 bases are TGTGCCAGCAGTTTGCTAGCGGGAGTGGTGGAGACCCAGTACTTC. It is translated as CASSLLAGVVETQYF.

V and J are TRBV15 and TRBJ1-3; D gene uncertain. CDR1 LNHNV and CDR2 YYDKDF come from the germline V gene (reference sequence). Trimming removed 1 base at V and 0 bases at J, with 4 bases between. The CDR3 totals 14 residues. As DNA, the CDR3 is TGTGCCACCAGCAGAGGAACCTCTGGAAACACCATATATTTT. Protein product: CATSRGTSGNTIYF.

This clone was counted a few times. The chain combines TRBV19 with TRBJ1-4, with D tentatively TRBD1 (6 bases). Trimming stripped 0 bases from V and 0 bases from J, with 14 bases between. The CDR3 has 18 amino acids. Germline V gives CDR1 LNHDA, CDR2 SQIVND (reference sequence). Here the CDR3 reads CASSIDPPTGATNEKLFF. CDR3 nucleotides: TGTGCCAGTAGTATAGACCCTCCGACAGGCGCAACTAATGAAAAACTGTTTTTT.

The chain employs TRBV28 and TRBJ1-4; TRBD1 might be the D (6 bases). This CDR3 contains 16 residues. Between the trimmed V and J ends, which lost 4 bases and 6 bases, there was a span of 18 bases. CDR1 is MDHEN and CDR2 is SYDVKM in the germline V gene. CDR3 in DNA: TGTGCCAGCAGTTGGCCCCCCGGGGCAGGGGATGAAAAACTGTTTTTT. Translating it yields CASSWPPGAGDEKLFF.

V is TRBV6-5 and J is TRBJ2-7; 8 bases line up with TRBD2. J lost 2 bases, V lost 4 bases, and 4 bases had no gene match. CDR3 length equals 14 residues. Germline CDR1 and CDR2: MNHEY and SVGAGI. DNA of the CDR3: TGTGCCAGCAGTTCCGGGACTAGGCCCTACGAGCAGTACTTC. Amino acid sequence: CASSSGTRPYEQYF.

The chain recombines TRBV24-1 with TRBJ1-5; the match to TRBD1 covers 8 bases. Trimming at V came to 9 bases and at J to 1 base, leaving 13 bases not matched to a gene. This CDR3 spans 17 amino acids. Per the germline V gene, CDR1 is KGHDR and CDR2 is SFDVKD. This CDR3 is CATHPDRAARSNQPQHF. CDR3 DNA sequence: TGTGCCACCCACCCGGACAGGGCAGCGAGGAGCAATCAGCCCCAGCATTTT.